The present entry profiles one TCR beta chain with its context. Its specificity is not known. CDR1 LNHNV and CDR2 YYDKDF come from the germline V gene (reference sequence). The CDR3 extends over 15 amino acids. Trimming cost V 7 bases and J 7 bases; bases outside gene matches: 8. The data derive from a study of OX40 agonist ivuxolimab in advanced cancers. Whole-study context: Ivuxolimab, an agonist antibody against OX40 (CD134), was given to patients. Patients enrolled in dose escalation were diagnosed with hepatocellular carcinoma, melanoma, renal cell or head and neck cancer.

The study's findings and limits: On average, CD8+ T cells showed a greater number of expanded clones than CD4+. Compared with others, partial responders at 0.1-3.0 mg/kg displayed clonal expansion among the lowest.

TCRdb's table, derived via immunoSEQ multiplex PCR, lists solely in-frame clones and lacks some. The sample lists approximately 49,000 clones; around 85% were seen once. V usage is TRBV15 and J usage is TRBJ2-1, with 12 bases lining up with TRBD2. The sequence was obtained from an adult with an advanced solid tumor such as melanoma, head and neck, liver or kidney cancer. Sequences were derived from CD4+ or CD8+ T cells sorted from blood, sampled in a trial of the OX40 agonist ivuxolimab. DNA of the CDR3: TGTGCCACCAACAAGCTAGCGGGGGGGCGGAATGAGCAGTTCTTC. Translated, it gives CATNKLAGGRNEQFF.